This T cell receptor beta chain was found in a study of persistence of HIV-infected CD4 T cells. Germline CDR1 KGHSH, CDR2 LQKENI. The CDR3 runs 19 residues. V shed 3 bases and J 0 bases; nucleotides not matched to a gene: 14. Anti-CD3/anti-CD28 beads served as a nonspecific positive control stimulus. Responding CD4+ T cells were sorted by upregulation of both CD40 ligand and CD69. As concerns this clone: Its specificity is unknown. This sample includes further DNA sequences coding for the same CDR3.

The immunoSEQ assay was version 4, run in survey mode. Method: immunoSEQ multiplex PCR; TCRdb's copy keeps in-frame clones and lacks some. The sample carries 40,000 or so clones, about 88% recorded once. The genes are TRBV18 and TRBJ2-3; TRBD2 agrees at 8 bases. This TCR was sampled from an adult woman with HIV who was CMV-seropositive. Source: CD4+ T cells sorted from PBMCs after roughly 18-hour stimulation, taken from a patient who received antiretroviral therapy. The DNA of the CDR3 is TGTGCCAGCTCACCTATAGGATCGCGGGGGGTGGGCAGCACAGATACGCAGTATTTT. This encodes CASSPIGSRGVGSTDTQYF. Full variable domain (remainder filled in from reference TRBV18 and TRBJ2-3): NAGVMQNPRHLVRRRGQEARLRCSPMKGHSHVYWYRQLPEEGLKFMVYLQKENIIDESGMPKERFSAEFPKEGPSILRIQQVVRGDSAAYFCASSPIGSRGVGSTDTQYFGPGTRLTVL.